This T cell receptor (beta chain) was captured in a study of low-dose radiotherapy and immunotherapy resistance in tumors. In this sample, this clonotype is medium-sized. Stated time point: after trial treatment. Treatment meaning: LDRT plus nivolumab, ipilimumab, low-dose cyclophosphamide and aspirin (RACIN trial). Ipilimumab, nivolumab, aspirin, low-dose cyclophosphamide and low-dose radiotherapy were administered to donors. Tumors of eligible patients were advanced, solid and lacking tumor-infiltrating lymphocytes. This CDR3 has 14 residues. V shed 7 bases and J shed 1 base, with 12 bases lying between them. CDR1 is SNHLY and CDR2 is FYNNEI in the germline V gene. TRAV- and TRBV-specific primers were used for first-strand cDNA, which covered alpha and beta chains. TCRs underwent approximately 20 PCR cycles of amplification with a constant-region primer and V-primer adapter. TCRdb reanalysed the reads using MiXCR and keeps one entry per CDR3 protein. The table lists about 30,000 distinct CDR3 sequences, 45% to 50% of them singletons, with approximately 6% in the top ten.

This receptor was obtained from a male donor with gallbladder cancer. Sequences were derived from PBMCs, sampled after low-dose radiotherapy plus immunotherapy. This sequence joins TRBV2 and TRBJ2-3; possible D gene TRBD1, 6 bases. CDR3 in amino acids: CASKEAGGTDTQYF. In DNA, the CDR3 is TGTGCCAGCAAGGAAGCAGGGGGCACAGATACGCAGTATTTT.